The sequence of this T cell receptor (beta chain) was determined in a study of T cell responses to AZD1222 COVID-19 vaccine. The protocol was immunoSEQ multiplex PCR, while the TCRdb copy is restricted to in-frame clones and leaves out a portion. The table includes about 150,000 clones, more than 90% detected once. V was cut by 4 bases and J by 3 bases, with 9 bases left in between. Germline V gene data show CDR1 as SNHLY and CDR2 as FYNNEI. The CDR3 sequence is 13 residues long. The material was peripheral blood, obtained 28 days after the second AZD1222 dose. The chain uses TRBV2 and TRBJ2-5; maybe TRBD2 (6 bases). The source of this sequence is an adult who received the AZD1222 COVID-19 vaccine. CDR3 sequence (DNA): TGTGCCAGCAGTGGTAGCGGCAAAGAGACCCAGTACTTC. Its translation is CASSGSGKETQYF.